Following are 26 T cell receptor beta chains from one sample sequenced in a study of PD-L1 blockade in urothelial cancer. The time point is: pretreatment peripheral blood. TCRdb keeps only in-frame clones here, not all; method: immunoSEQ multiplex PCR. This sample has fewer than 85,000 clones, with around 84% found just once. Here the sequenced sample was PBMCs, taken around atezolizumab (anti-PD-L1) treatment. The receptors stem from a woman aged 70-85 years with urothelial cancer.

The rearrangement links TRBV5-1 to TRBJ1-1; 8 positions match TRBD1. CDR1 is SGHRS, CDR2 YFSETQ, per germline. V was pared by 0 bases and J by 2 bases, with 6 bases of the junction left unmatched. This CDR3 has 16 residues. CDR3 bases: TGCGCCAGCAGCTTGGCCCGGACAGGGACCAACACTGAAGCTTTCTTT. Its protein is CASSLARTGTNTEAFF.

In this sample, this clone turned up a few times. This rearrangement joins TRBV10-1 to TRBJ2-7; D possibly corresponds to TRBD1 (6 bases). Trimming removed 0 bases at V and 1 base at J, with 13 bases between. The CDR3 has 16 amino acids. The germline CDR1 and CDR2 sequences are WNHNN and SYGVQD (reference sequence). CDR3 DNA sequence: TGCGCCAGCAGTGAGTCGCCCGTGGACAGTTCCTACGAGCAGTACTTC. It encodes CASSESPVDSSYEQYF.

The chain joins TRBV5-1 to TRBJ2-1; the match to TRBD2 covers 9 bases. J lost 6 bases, V lost 6 bases, and 4 bases had no gene match. Looked up from germline, CDR1 is SGHRS and CDR2 is YFSETQ. The CDR3 runs to 13 residues. CDR3 DNA: TGCGCCAGCAAAGCTAGCGGGACCAATGAGCAGTTCTTC. It specifies CASKASGTNEQFF. The whole variable domain, filled in from reference TRBV5-1 and TRBJ2-1, reads KAGVTQTPRYLIKTRGQQVTLSCSPISGHRSVSWYQQTPGQGLQFLFEYFSETQRNKGNFPGRFSGRQFSNSRSEMNVSTLELGDSALYLCASKASGTNEQFFGPGTRLTVL.

This clone turned up a few times. The V and J genes are TRBV7-9 and TRBJ1-2; D ambiguous. The germline CDR1 and CDR2 sequences are SEHNR and FQNEAQ (reference sequence). Trimming left V 5 bases short and J 4 bases short, with 11 bases between. The CDR3 has 13 amino acids. CDR3 DNA sequence: TGTGCCAGCAGCCCAGACGGAGGCTATGGCTACACCTTC. As protein: CASSPDGGYGYTF.

The rearrangement uses TRBV7-9 and TRBJ1-3; D gene uncertain. Deletions cut 4 bases from V and 3 bases from J, with 7 bases between. CDR1 is SEHNR, CDR2 FQNEAQ, per germline (reference sequence). The CDR3 spans 13 residues. CDR3 in DNA: TGTGCCAGCAGCTCCAACAGTGGAAACACCATATATTTT. Protein: CASSSNSGNTIYF. Complete variable domain (other parts from reference TRBV7-9 and TRBJ1-3): DTGVSQNPRHKITKRGQNVTFRCDPISEHNRLYWYRQTLGQGPEFLTYFQNEAQLEKSRLLSDRFSAERPKGSFSTLEIQRTEQGDSAMYLCASSSNSGNTIYFGEGSWLTVV.

The genes are TRBV28 and TRBJ1-5; D is unclear. Germline V CDR1 and CDR2: MDHEN, SYDVKM. CDR3 size: 14 residues. Between the trimmed V and J ends, which lost 6 bases and 3 bases, there was a span of 12 bases. CDR3 nucleotide sequence: TGTGCCAGCAGACTGGGCCACGCCAATCAGCCCCAGCATTTT. Encoded protein: CASRLGHANQPQHF.

This clone was detected once. This chain joins TRBV18 and TRBJ1-2; 8 nucleotides agree with TRBD1. The length of the CDR3 is 14 residues. V lost 3 bases to trimming and J lost 4 bases; unmatched junction nucleotides: 4. Germline values: CDR1 KGHSH, CDR2 LQKENI. The CDR3 reads CASSPGQGGYGYTF. In nucleotides, the CDR3 is TGTGCCAGCTCACCCGGACAGGGCGGCTATGGCTACACCTTC.

The chain employs TRBV6-5 and TRBJ2-2, with no clear D. Trimming cost V 2 bases and J 0 bases, with 10 bases left between them. The CDR3 length is 16 residues. Per the germline V gene, CDR1 is MNHEY and CDR2 is SVGAGI. The CDR3 is CASSYGLSTNTGELFF. CDR3 sequence (DNA): TGTGCCAGCAGTTACGGCCTTTCGACGAACACCGGGGAGCTGTTTTTT.

The V call is TRBV2, the J call TRBJ1-4; 10 bases map to TRBD1. This CDR3 comprises 16 residues. With 10 bases clipped from V and 1 base from J, the junction kept 9 bases outside the gene matches. The germline gives CDR1 SNHLY, CDR2 FYNNEI. CDR3 bases: TGTGCCACTCGACAGGGGGCCCCAGGAACTAATGAAAAACTGTTTTTT. Protein: CATRQGAPGTNEKLFF.

The chain uses TRBV6-1 and TRBJ1-2; 10 bases map to TRBD1. Per germline, CDR1 MNHNS and CDR2 SASEGT. Trimming cost V 2 bases and J 8 bases; bases outside gene matches: 8. The CDR3 covers 15 residues. CDR3 sequence (DNA): TGTGCCAGCAGTGAACATCGGGACAGGGGTACGGGCTACACCTTC. As protein: CASSEHRDRGTGYTF.

The rearrangement joins TRBV28 to TRBJ2-7; TRBD2 matches at 11 bases. From germline, CDR1 is MDHEN and CDR2 SYDVKM. V shed 5 bases, J shed 4 bases, and the junction held 10 bases outside the gene matches. The CDR3 is made up of 16 amino acids. CDR3 amino acids: CASSAFLAGGTYEQYF. The CDR3 coding sequence is TGTGCCAGCAGTGCCTTTTTAGCGGGAGGGACTTACGAGCAGTACTTC.

This chain links TRBV10-3 with TRBJ2-7, with a tentative D call TRBD1 (6 bases). This CDR3 contains 11 residues. V lost 7 bases to trimming and J lost 6 bases, with 10 bases between them. Germline V gene sequence: CDR1 ENHRY, CDR2 SYGVKD. The CDR3 DNA follows: TGTGCCATCAAGGACAGCCTCGAGCAGTACTTC. Residues: CAIKDSLEQYF.

The gene calls are TRBV28 and TRBJ1-2; no clear D. CDR1 and CDR2 (germline): MDHEN, SYDVKM. CDR3 length: 12 amino acids. Trimming left V 4 bases short and J 6 bases short, with 9 bases between. This chain's CDR3 is CASSSLLDGYTF. The CDR3 nucleotides read TGTGCCAGCAGTTCTTTACTCGATGGCTACACCTTC.

The genes are TRBV25-1 and TRBJ1-4, with a tentative D call TRBD1 (5 bases). The CDR3 has 13 residues. V was trimmed by 3 bases and J by 4 bases, leaving 6 bases between them. The germline V gene has CDR1 MGHDK and CDR2 SYGVNS. CDR3 DNA sequence: TGTGCCAGCAGTGACAGGGTTAATGAAAAACTGTTTTTT. Residues: CASSDRVNEKLFF.

This clone was detected only once. The chain is built from TRBV7-9 and TRBJ1-5; D remains ambiguous. CDR3 length: 14 amino acids. Trimming shortened V by 2 bases and J by 6 bases, and 11 bases separated the two germline ends. Germline V gene data show CDR1 as SEHNR and CDR2 as FQNEAQ (reference sequence). Written as DNA, the CDR3 is TGTGCCAGCAGCTTACCGGGTAGTAGTCAGCCCCAGCATTTT. Amino acid sequence: CASSLPGSSQPQHF.

This sequence joins TRBV4-3 and TRBJ1-4, with 10 bases matching TRBD1. The CDR3 length is 15 residues. The V and J ends lost 1 base and 8 bases, in that order; junction bases with no gene match: 4. In germline, CDR1 is LGHNA, CDR2 YSLEER. The CDR3 spells CASSQAGQGEEKLFF. CDR3 sequence (DNA): TGCGCCAGCAGCCAAGCCGGACAGGGGGAGGAAAAACTGTTTTTT.

The chain recombines TRBV4-1 with TRBJ2-7, with 9 nucleotides matching TRBD1. The CDR3 spans 17 residues. With 2 bases clipped from V and 0 bases from J, the junction kept 8 bases outside the gene matches. CDR1 and CDR2 from the germline V gene are MGHRA and YSYEKL. The CDR3 sequence is CASSQSRDRDISYEQYF. For the CDR3, the DNA is TGCGCCAGCAGCCAATCTAGGGACAGGGATATCTCCTACGAGCAGTACTTC.

The chain joins TRBV5-1 to TRBJ2-5; 9 bases match TRBD2. J lost 2 bases, V lost 4 bases, and 12 bases had no gene match. The CDR3 loop spans 17 amino acids. Germline assignment: CDR1 SGHRS and CDR2 YFSETQ. In DNA, the CDR3 is TGCGCCAGCAGCCTCCTTCTTGCGGGAGGGTTACAAGAGACCCAGTACTTC. Amino acids: CASSLLLAGGLQETQYF.

The chain employs TRBV4-1 and TRBJ1-1, with TRBD1 identical over 7 bases. There are 14 residues in the CDR3. V lost 4 bases, J lost 0 bases, and 2 bases stayed unmatched. Per the germline V gene, CDR1 is MGHRA and CDR2 is YSYEKL. CDR3: CASSRTGMNTEAFF. DNA for the CDR3: TGCGCCAGCAGCCGGACAGGCATGAACACTGAAGCTTTCTTT.

In DNA, the CDR3 is TGTGCCAGCAGTCAGCAGGGTGGTGGAAACACCATATATTTT. Protein sequence: CASSQQGGGNTIYF. This chain connects TRBV28 to TRBJ1-3; D is perhaps TRBD1 (5 bases). This CDR3 comprises 14 residues. Trimming cost V 5 bases and J 3 bases, with 11 bases left between them. The germline gives CDR1 MDHEN, CDR2 SYDVKM.

The V gene is TRBV27, the J gene TRBJ2-1, with TRBD1 as a possible D gene (5 bases). This CDR3 has 15 residues. CDR1 and CDR2 (germline): MNHEY, SMNVEV (reference sequence). Trimming left V 6 bases short and J 5 bases short, with 17 bases between. The CDR3 DNA reads as TGTGCCAGCAGCGCAGGGCATCCAGGGAACAATGAGCAGTTCTTC. As protein: CASSAGHPGNNEQFF.

This clone came up many times. The chain employs TRBV29-1 and TRBJ2-5; D call uncertain. The CDR3 consists of 12 residues. The ends were cut back, 5 bases at V and 0 bases at J, with 7 bases in the middle. Germline lookup yields CDR1 SQVTM and CDR2 ANQGSEA. The CDR3 nucleotides are TGCAGCGTTAGAACAGACCAAGAGACCCAGTACTTC. It is translated as CSVRTDQETQYF. The full variable domain, in which reference TRBV29-1 and TRBJ2-5 provide the parts outside the CDR3, is SAVISQKPSRDICQRGTSLTIQCQVDSQVTMMFWYRQQPGQSLTLIATANQGSEATYESGFVIDKFPISRPNLTFSTLTVSNMSPEDSSIYLCSVRTDQETQYFGPGTRLLVL.

The chain recombines TRBV9 with TRBJ2-2; TRBD2 aligns across 7 bases. The CDR3 length is 15 residues. Germline assignment: CDR1 SGDLS and CDR2 YYNGEE. J lost 3 bases, V lost 3 bases, and 5 bases had no gene match. CDR3 in DNA: TGTGCCAGCAGCGCCTCTGGGGGGGACACCGGGGAGCTGTTTTTT. Protein product: CASSASGGDTGELFF.

The rearrangement uses TRBV29-1 and TRBJ2-7, with TRBD2 matching over 10 bases. The V gene end was trimmed by 5 bases and the J gene end by 6 bases; junction bases not matched to a gene: 4. Germline assignment: CDR1 SQVTM and CDR2 ANQGSEA. The CDR3 extends over 12 amino acids. The CDR3 region has the DNA TGCAGCGTTTCCGGGACTAGCGTCGAGCAGTACTTC. Translated, it gives CSVSGTSVEQYF.

The chain uses TRBV5-1 and TRBJ1-2; 7 bases match TRBD1. The ends lost 4 bases at V and 1 base at J; junction bases unmatched: 4. Germline V CDR1 and CDR2: SGHRS, YFSETQ. CDR3 length: 14 residues. The CDR3 protein is CASSPGQVNYGYTF. The CDR3 DNA sequence: TGCGCCAGCAGCCCCGGACAGGTTAACTATGGCTACACCTTC.

This chain joins TRBV10-1 and TRBJ2-7; 10 positions agree with TRBD2. With V trimmed by 4 bases and J by 2 bases, 5 bases remained unmatched. The CDR3 extends over 15 amino acids. Germline lookup yields CDR1 WNHNN and CDR2 SYGVQD (reference sequence). CDR3: CASSGGLAPTYEQYF. Written as DNA, the CDR3 is TGCGCCAGCAGTGGGGGACTAGCGCCTACCTACGAGCAGTACTTC.